This T cell receptor beta chain was profiled in a study of blood T cell repertoires in COVID-19. How the authors handled the data: Reference gene primer amplification gave nucleated cell count estimates. The method was immunoSEQ multiplex PCR; TCRdb's version includes in-frame clones alone and lacks a portion of them. V, J and clone size derive from that table, while D and trimming were established from the DNA sequence. The sample includes hundreds of thousands of clones, 85% of them seen just once. The CDR3 is made up of 14 amino acids. With 4 bases removed from V and 2 bases from J, the gap between germline ends came to 14 bases. Germline-derived CDR1 and CDR2 are SQVTM and ANQGSEA. This clone appeared once.

This receptor was identified in a woman aged 25 to 45 who had been exposed to COVID-19. The chain employs TRBV29-1 and TRBJ1-2, with a possible D match to TRBD1 (6 bases). Material: PBMCs or T cells enriched from blood (not recorded which). The CDR3 DNA is TGCAGCGTTGTACTGGGGGGGGCCAACTATGGCTACACCTTC. Protein: CSVVLGGANYGYTF.